Each of the 8 T cell receptor beta chains below was sequenced from the same sample in a study of blood T cells in healthy people across ages. A second PCR of roughly 7 to 11 cycles used a sample-barcoded 5' primer and a J-beta primer mix. TCRdb passed the 5' RACE reads through MiXCR, listing each CDR3 protein once. Here the sample spans some 860,000 distinct CDR3 sequences, around 50% being singletons. Material: blood. The receptors were sampled from a man aged 35 to 55 in good health.

The rearrangement joins TRBV7-3 to TRBJ1-1, with D uncertain. The CDR3 length is 13 residues. V was shortened by 5 bases and J by 4 bases, with 11 bases between the two germline ends. In germline, CDR1 is SGHTA, CDR2 FQGTGA. The CDR3 protein is CASSAYLRTEAFF. CDR3 bases: TGTGCCAGCAGCGCCTACTTGCGCACTGAAGCTTTCTTT.

This chain links TRBV9 with TRBJ2-1, with 7 positions matching TRBD2. The germline V gene has CDR1 SGDLS and CDR2 YYNGEE. V lost 0 bases to trimming and J lost 5 bases; unmatched junction nucleotides: 5. The length of the CDR3 is 15 residues. DNA of the CDR3: TGTGCCAGCAGCGTAGGGGGGGACTACCACAATGAGCAGTTCTTC. Translated: CASSVGGDYHNEQFF.

V usage is TRBV18 and J usage is TRBJ1-2, with TRBD1 matching over 10 bases. Losses at the gene ends were 0 bases for V and 5 bases for J; bases not matched to a gene: 6. Germline V gene sequence: CDR1 KGHSH, CDR2 LQKENI. The CDR3 length is 16 residues. The CDR3 region has the DNA TGTGCCAGCTCACCACCGGGACAGGGGAATTCGTATGGCTACACCTTC. This codes for CASSPPGQGNSYGYTF.

The table lists this clonotype with a few counts. V and J are TRBV9 and TRBJ2-5; 10 bases agree with TRBD2. Germline values: CDR1 SGDLS, CDR2 YYNGEE. The CDR3 is 15 residues long. V lost 5 bases and J lost 2; bases outside the gene matches: 6. CDR3 region: CASSLAGVTQETQYF. CDR3 nucleotide sequence: TGTGCCAGCAGTCTAGCGGGAGTGACACAAGAGACCCAGTACTTC.

This clonotype was counted between two and nine times. V and J are TRBV12-3 or TRBV12-4 and TRBJ2-5; TRBD1 agrees at 7 bases. Trimming removed 5 bases from V and 3 bases from J; junction bases left unmatched: 12. The CDR3 is 16 residues long. In DNA form, the CDR3 reads TGTGCCAGCAGTCCCCCCCCGACAGGGTGGAAAGAGACCCAGTACTTC. Its translation: CASSPPPTGWKETQYF.

The chain combines TRBV10-3 with TRBJ2-3; TRBD1 matches at 8 bases. Germline assignment: CDR1 ENHRY and CDR2 SYGVKD. J was trimmed by 3 bases and V by 2 bases; bases with no gene match: 10. This CDR3 region has 17 residues. DNA for the CDR3: TGTGCCATCAGTGAGACCCCATCAGGGGGCGGGACAGATACGCAGTATTTT. Its protein product is CAISETPSGGGTDTQYF.

In this sample, this clonotype turned up a few times. The genes are TRBV15 and TRBJ2-3, with 11 bases aligning to TRBD2. The ends lost 5 bases at V and 1 base at J; junction bases unmatched: 5. Per the germline V gene, CDR1 is LNHNV and CDR2 is YYDKDF (reference sequence). The CDR3 is made up of 16 amino acids. CDR3 protein: CATSPSGRSGTDTQYF. The CDR3 DNA reads TGTGCCACCAGCCCTAGCGGGAGGTCTGGCACAGATACGCAGTATTTT. The complete variable domain, with remaining parts taken from reference TRBV15 and TRBJ2-3, reads DAMVIQNPRYQVTQFGKPVTLSCSQTLNHNVMYWYQQKSSQAPKLLFHYYDKDFNNEADTPDNFQSRRPNTSFCFLDIRSPGLGDTAMYLCATSPSGRSGTDTQYFGPGTRLTVL.

As regards this clonotype: At one boundary the junction diverges from the germline segment, which might be a read error. This chain links TRBV6-5 with TRBJ2-4; D is unresolved. The DNA matches TRBJ2-5 better at its end, which makes the J call doubtful. This CDR3 has 15 amino acids. Germline V gives CDR1 MNHEY, CDR2 SVGAGI. CDR3 residues: CVSSSQGKSQETQYF. The DNA for the CDR3 is TGTGTCAGCAGTTCACAAGGGAAGAGCCAAGAGACCCAGTACTTC.